This T cell receptor beta chain was captured in a study of graft-versus-host responses after intestinal transplantation. The overall study: Every recipient had anti-thymocyte globulin induction and around 3 years of tacrolimus plus steroids. Study findings and constraints: Present in recipient marrow, GvH clones included some that appeared first in ileum or blood.

The table came from immunoSEQ multiplex PCR; TCRdb's copy has only in-frame clones and leaves some out. This sample has about 39,000 clones, with roughly 89% found just once. On this clone: Antigen specificity is unknown.

This TCR came from a human patient who received an intestinal transplant, so some T cells may come from the graft donor. This material consisted of PBMCs, taken around 280 days after transplant.

The CDR3 region is CASSADRGQPQHF. The CDR3 DNA sequence: TGTGCCAGCAGTGCTGACAGGGGCCAGCCCCAGCATTTT. V gene TRBV6-5 combines with J gene TRBJ1-5; TRBD1 matches 8 bases. Germline lookup yields CDR1 MNHEY and CDR2 SVGAGI. The length of the CDR3 is 13 residues. J lost 7 bases, V lost 5 bases, and 4 bases had no gene match.